A single T cell receptor beta chain is shown here with its context. Its specificity is not known. Latent tuberculosis screening used tuberculin skin test and IGRA at entry. Profiled with immunoSEQ multiplex PCR; TCRdb holds only in-frame clones, not every one. The sample lists roughly 41,000 clones, approximately 94% occurring once. This entry is derived from a study of T cells in tuberculosis. Turning to the study itself: In South Africa, adults with active tuberculosis were compared with IGRA-negative and latently infected IGRA-positive adolescents. Study-wide results and limits: Active tuberculosis TCR-alpha repertoires lay closer to GMM-specific TCRs than IGRA-negative controls, suggesting clonal expansion.

CDR1 and CDR2 from the germline V gene are WSHSY and SAAADI. After removal of 4 bases from V and 0 bases from J, the junction contained 13 bases not matched to a gene. The CDR3 is 20 amino acids. The sequence derives from a donor aged 10-29 years with latent tuberculosis or without tuberculosis infection. Some clones in this sample may be carry-over from other donors' samples. The gene calls are TRBV10-2 and TRBJ2-7, with 15 bases lining up with TRBD2. Sequenced: PBMCs. The DNA for the CDR3 is TGCGCCAGCAGTGGAGCCAGGGGACTAGCGGGGGGATCCAGCTCCTACGAGCAGTACGTC. Amino acids: CASSGARGLAGGSSSYEQYV.